This TCR beta chain derives from a study of siplizumab effects on memory and regulatory T cells. General study points: Apparently more diverse than memory cells, naive T cells also seemed major alloresponse contributors. No assignable naive or memory phenotype existed for roughly 80-97% of proliferating CD4+ or CD8+ clones. A significant reduction in alloreactive sequences traceable to unstimulated CD4+ memory cells was produced by siplizumab. Versus under 35% in controls, the mappable alloreactive CD4+ clones averaged about 69% Treg-derived with siplizumab.

Note on this clone: Its target is unknown.

Germline CDR1 SGHDN, CDR2 FVKESK. Trimming stripped 3 bases from V and 6 bases from J, with 14 bases between. This CDR3 contains 15 residues. Sequenced by immunoSEQ multiplex PCR; TCRdb stores in-frame clones only, minus some. The sample holds some 64,000 clones; 70% to 80% are singletons and the top ten take approximately 0.4%. The material sequenced was memory CD4+ T cells sorted from blood. This TCR was sampled from a human donor in good health. The chain couples TRBV14 to TRBJ1-4; perhaps TRBD1 as D (6 bases). As DNA, the CDR3 is TGTGCCAGCAGCCAGCCCAGGGGAGGAGATGAAAAACTGTTTTTT. Protein sequence: CASSQPRGGDEKLFF.